The rows below give T cell receptor beta chains drawn from one sample of a study of blood T cell repertoires in COVID-19. Data came from immunoSEQ multiplex PCR; TCRdb stores just in-frame clones and leaves some out. The sample carries hundreds of thousands of clones, approximately 84% recorded once. The sequenced material came from PBMCs or T cells enriched from blood (not recorded which). These receptor sequences come from a man aged 30-40 years who had recovered from COVID-19. Both conserved end residues are part of each CDR3. D genes are given only for firm matches. Size values are once, few and many counts, or a class for expanded clones, and some rows have none.

TRBJ2-1,.,TRBV6-1,.,CASSDTGMVGQFF,TGTGCCAGCAGTGACACAGGGATGGTAGGGCAGTTCTTC
TRBJ2-7,.,TRBV28,TRBD2,CASSLAPGLAGGRPEQYF,TGTGCCAGCAGTTTGGCTCCGGGACTAGCGGGGGGGAGACCCGAGCAGTACTTC
TRBJ2-7,.,TRBV24-1,.,CATSDPGQLSYEQYF,TGTGCCACCAGTGATCCAGGACAGCTCTCCTACGAGCAGTACTTC
TRBJ2-3,.,TRBV6-1,TRBD2,CASSERWASGGWDTQYF,TGTGCCAGCAGTGAAAGGTGGGCTAGCGGGGGCTGGGATACGCAGTATTTT
TRBJ1-2,.,TRBV28,.,CASSVGLYGYTF,TGTGCCAGCAGCGTGGGGCTCTATGGCTACACCTTC
TRBJ1-5,.,TRBV28,TRBD1,CASSFYTGAVSQPQHF,TGTGCCAGCAGTTTTTATACAGGGGCGGTTAGTCAGCCCCAGCATTTT
TRBJ2-3,.,TRBV21-1,.,CASSQGLAGGGTTDTQYF,TGTGCCAGCAGCCAGGGACTAGCGGGAGGCGGGACCACAGATACGCAGTATTTT
TRBJ2-3,.,TRBV2,TRBD1,CASNYRGASTDTQYF,TGTGCCAGCAACTACAGGGGCGCTAGCACAGATACGCAGTATTTT
TRBJ1-1,.,TRBV29-1,TRBD1,CSVGDRVDAFF,TGCAGCGTTGGAGACAGGGTCGACGCTTTCTTT
TRBJ2-7,.,TRBV29-1,.,CSVGSEILPYEQYF,TGCAGCGTTGGGTCGGAGATCCTTCCCTACGAGCAGTACTTC
TRBJ1-2,.,TRBV10-1,.,CASSPSLGLGYGYTF,TGCGCCAGCAGCCCCTCTCTCGGACTGGGGTATGGCTACACCTTC
TRBJ2-1,once,TRBV6-5,.,CASETDIYNEQFF,TGTGCCAGCGAAACAGACATCTACAATGAGCAGTTCTTC
TRBJ2-7,few,TRBV19,TRBD2,CASSIGLGSGSSYEQYF,TGTGCCAGTAGTATAGGTCTCGGGAGCGGGAGCTCCTACGAGCAGTACTTC
TRBJ1-1,.,TRBV25-1,.,CASREQYEGTEAFF,TGTGCCAGCCGAGAACAGTATGAGGGCACTGAAGCTTTCTTT